This T cell receptor (beta chain) was sequenced for a study of cytomegalovirus exposure and HLA in healthy donors. Broader study findings: Several top significant clusters appeared, in a later analysis, to be linked to common viral pathogens.

Researchers ran the PCR with 60 Vbeta and 13 Jbeta primers. The assay was immunoSEQ multiplex PCR, and TCRdb's table has in-frame clones only and misses some. This sample carries about 210,000 clones, roughly 80% of them seen once, and the ten largest clones take approximately 0.4%. On this clone itself: As yet, its antigen is unknown.

This clonotype originated in a male donor in good health and CMV-seropositive. The material sequenced was PBMCs.

The CDR3 is CASSDYRDRARNQPQHF. The CDR3 DNA reads TGTGCCAGCAGCGATTACCGGGACAGGGCGCGTAATCAGCCCCAGCATTTT. This chain joins TRBV5-6 and TRBJ1-5; 9 nucleotides align to TRBD1. V lost 4 bases to trimming and J lost 4 bases; unmatched junction nucleotides: 12. This CDR3 contains 17 residues. CDR1 SGHDT and CDR2 YYEEEE come from the germline V gene.